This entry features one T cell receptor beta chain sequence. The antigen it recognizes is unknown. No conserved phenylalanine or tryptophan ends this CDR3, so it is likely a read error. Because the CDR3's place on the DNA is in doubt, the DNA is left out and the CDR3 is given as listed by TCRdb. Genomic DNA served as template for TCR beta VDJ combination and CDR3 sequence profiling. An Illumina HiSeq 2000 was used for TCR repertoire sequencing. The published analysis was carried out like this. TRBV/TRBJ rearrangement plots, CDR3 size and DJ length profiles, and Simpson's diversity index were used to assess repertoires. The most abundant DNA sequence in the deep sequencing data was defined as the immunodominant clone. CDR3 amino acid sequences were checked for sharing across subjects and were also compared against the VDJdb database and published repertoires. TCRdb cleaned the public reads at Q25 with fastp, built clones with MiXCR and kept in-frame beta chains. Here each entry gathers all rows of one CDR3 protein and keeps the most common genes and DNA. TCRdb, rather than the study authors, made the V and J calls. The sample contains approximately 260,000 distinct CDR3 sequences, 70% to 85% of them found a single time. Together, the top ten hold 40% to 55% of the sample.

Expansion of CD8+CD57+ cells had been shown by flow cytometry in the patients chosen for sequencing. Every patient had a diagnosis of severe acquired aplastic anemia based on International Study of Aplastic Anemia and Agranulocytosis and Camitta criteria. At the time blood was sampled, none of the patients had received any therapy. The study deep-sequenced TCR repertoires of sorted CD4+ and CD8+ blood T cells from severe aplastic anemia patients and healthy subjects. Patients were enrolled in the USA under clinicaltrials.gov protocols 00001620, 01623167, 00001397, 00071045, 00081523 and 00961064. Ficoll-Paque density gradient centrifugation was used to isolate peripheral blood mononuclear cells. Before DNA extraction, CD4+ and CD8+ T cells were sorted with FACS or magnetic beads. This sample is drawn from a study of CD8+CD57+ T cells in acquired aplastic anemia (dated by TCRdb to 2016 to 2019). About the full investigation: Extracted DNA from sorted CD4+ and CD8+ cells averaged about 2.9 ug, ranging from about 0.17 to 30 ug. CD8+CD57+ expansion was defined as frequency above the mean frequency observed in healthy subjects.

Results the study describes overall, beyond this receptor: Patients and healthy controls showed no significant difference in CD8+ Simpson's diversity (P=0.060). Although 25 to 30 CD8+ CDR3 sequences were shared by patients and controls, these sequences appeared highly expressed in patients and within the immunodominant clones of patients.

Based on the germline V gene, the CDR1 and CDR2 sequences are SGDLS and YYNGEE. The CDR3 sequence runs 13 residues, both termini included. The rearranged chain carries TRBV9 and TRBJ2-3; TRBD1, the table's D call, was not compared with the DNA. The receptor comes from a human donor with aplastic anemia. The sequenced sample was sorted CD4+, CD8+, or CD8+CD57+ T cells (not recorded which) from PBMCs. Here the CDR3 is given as CASGDGGTGMKNV.